A selection of T cell receptor beta chains follows, all from one sample in a study of blood T cells in healthy people across ages. TCRdb fed the 5' RACE reads into MiXCR, producing one record per CDR3 protein. The table lists around 970,000 distinct CDR3 sequences, around 54% of them singletons, with about a fifth in the top ten. Input material: blood. The receptors derive from an older woman in good health. Both conserved end residues are part of each CDR3. The order of the fields is clone size, D gene, V gene, J gene, CDR3 DNA, CDR3 protein. The D gene is left open where the match is weak. The size entry is marked missing in some rows and otherwise reads once, few, many or a size class.

clone size: -
D gene: -
V gene: TRBV7-8
J gene: TRBJ1-2
CDR3 DNA: TGTGCCAGCAGCCCCTTACCTAAGGGGAAGGGTGGCTACACCTTC
CDR3 protein: CASSPLPKGKGGYTF

clone size: -
D gene: TRBD2
V gene: TRBV5-8
J gene: TRBJ2-3
CDR3 DNA: TGTGCCAGCAGCTATTATAGCGGGGTTAGCACAGATACGCAGTATTTT
CDR3 protein: CASSYYSGVSTDTQYF

clone size: few
D gene: TRBD2
V gene: TRBV28
J gene: TRBJ2-7
CDR3 DNA: TGTGCCAGCCGCAAAATGGGCGGGAGTGGTGAGCAGTACTTC
CDR3 protein: CASRKMGGSGEQYF

clone size: -
D gene: TRBD2
V gene: TRBV29-1
J gene: TRBJ2-1
CDR3 DNA: TGCAGCGTTGAAGGGACTAGCGGGAAATCGTACAATGAGCAGTTCTTC
CDR3 protein: CSVEGTSGKSYNEQFF

clone size: few
D gene: TRBD2
V gene: TRBV28
J gene: TRBJ2-7
CDR3 DNA: TGTGCCAGCAGACCCCGGCAGCGGGGCTACGAGCAGTACTTC
CDR3 protein: CASRPRQRGYEQYF

clone size: -
D gene: TRBD2
V gene: TRBV4-1
J gene: TRBJ2-5
CDR3 DNA: TGCGCCAGCAGCCAAGAGACTAGCGGGGTATCTCCCCCAGAGACCCAGTACTTC
CDR3 protein: CASSQETSGVSPPETQYF

clone size: -
D gene: TRBD1
V gene: TRBV9
J gene: TRBJ2-3
CDR3 DNA: TGTGCCAGCAGCGCGTACAGGGGACGAGGTGCAGATACGCAGTATTTT
CDR3 protein: CASSAYRGRGADTQYF

clone size: -
D gene: TRBD1
V gene: TRBV20-1
J gene: TRBJ1-5
CDR3 DNA: TGCAGTGCTAGGGGACAGGGACTTCAGCCCCAGCATTTT
CDR3 protein: CSARGQGLQPQHF

clone size: few
D gene: -
V gene: TRBV28
J gene: TRBJ2-5
CDR3 DNA: TGTGCCAGCACGCGACCGAAGAGGGTTGCAGAGACCCAGTACTTC
CDR3 protein: CASTRPKRVAETQYF

clone size: -
D gene: -
V gene: TRBV21-1
J gene: TRBJ1-5
CDR3 DNA: TGTGCCAGCAACATTAGTATCAGGGTCCGGCAGCCCCAGCATTTT
CDR3 protein: CASNISIRVRQPQHF

clone size: -
D gene: TRBD2
V gene: TRBV18
J gene: TRBJ2-5
CDR3 DNA: TGCGCCAGCTCACCTCGAGGGTTAGCGGGAGAACAAGAGACCCAGTACTTC
CDR3 protein: CASSPRGLAGEQETQYF

clone size: -
D gene: -
V gene: TRBV28
J gene: TRBJ1-2
CDR3 DNA: -
CDR3 protein: CASSTSVGYTF

clone size: -
D gene: -
V gene: TRBV15
J gene: TRBJ2-5
CDR3 DNA: TGTGCCACCAGCATGATCGGGCGGGGTCAAGAGACCCAGTACTTC
CDR3 protein: CATSMIGRGQETQYF

clone size: once
D gene: TRBD2
V gene: TRBV7-2
J gene: TRBJ2-3
CDR3 DNA: TGTGCCAGCAGCTTAGAAGCCGGGACTATTAGGTGGGGGTTCACAGATACGCAGTATTTT
CDR3 protein: CASSLEAGTIRWGFTDTQYF

clone size: -
D gene: -
V gene: TRBV27
J gene: TRBJ1-2
CDR3 DNA: TGTGCCAGCAGTTTATGGGCAGCCTCAACCGGGGGCTACACCTTC
CDR3 protein: CASSLWAASTGGYTF

clone size: -
D gene: TRBD1
V gene: TRBV10-3
J gene: TRBJ1-1
CDR3 DNA: TGTGCCACGTCAGGACCTACAGGGGGTCGGGGCATGAACACTGAAGCTTTCTTT
CDR3 protein: CATSGPTGGRGMNTEAFF

clone size: -
D gene: TRBD1
V gene: TRBV28
J gene: TRBJ2-1
CDR3 DNA: TGTGCCAGCAGTGACCAGACAGGGGACAATGAGCAGTTCTTC
CDR3 protein: CASSDQTGDNEQFF

clone size: few
D gene: -
V gene: TRBV4-3
J gene: TRBJ1-4
CDR3 DNA: TGCGCCAGCAGCCAAGAAGCAAGGGAAAAACTGTTTTTT
CDR3 protein: CASSQEAREKLFF

clone size: -
D gene: -
V gene: TRBV14
J gene: TRBJ2-5
CDR3 DNA: TGTGCCAGCAGCCGACGCGGGGCGAGAGTCCAAGAGACCCAGTACTTC
CDR3 protein: CASSRRGARVQETQYF

clone size: few
D gene: TRBD2
V gene: TRBV6-2/TRBV6-3
J gene: TRBJ2-1
CDR3 DNA: TGTGCCAGCATGCACGGGACTAGCGGCGAGCAGTTCTTC
CDR3 protein: CASMHGTSGEQFF

clone size: few
D gene: -
V gene: TRBV7-2
J gene: TRBJ2-7
CDR3 DNA: TGTGCCAGCAGCTTAGCTCGGGACTTCTACGAGCAGTACTTC
CDR3 protein: CASSLARDFYEQYF

clone size: -
D gene: TRBD2
V gene: TRBV25-1
J gene: TRBJ2-7
CDR3 DNA: TGTGCCAGCTCGACTAGCGGGAGGGTCTGGGGCTCCTACGAGCAGTACTTC
CDR3 protein: CASSTSGRVWGSYEQYF

clone size: few
D gene: -
V gene: TRBV7-9
J gene: TRBJ1-4
CDR3 DNA: TGTGCCAGCAGCGCAAAACCCCGGACAGCGCTTAATGAAAAACTGTTTTTT
CDR3 protein: CASSAKPRTALNEKLFF

clone size: -
D gene: -
V gene: TRBV18
J gene: TRBJ1-1
CDR3 DNA: TGTGCCAGCTCACCAACGGGGTACACTGAAGCTTTCTTT
CDR3 protein: CASSPTGYTEAFF

clone size: many
D gene: TRBD1
V gene: TRBV7-9
J gene: TRBJ2-7
CDR3 DNA: TGTGCCAGCAGCCGACTAGGACAGGGGATACGCGAGCAGTACTTC
CDR3 protein: CASSRLGQGIREQYF

clone size: -
D gene: -
V gene: TRBV24-1
J gene: TRBJ1-2
CDR3 DNA: TGTCCCACCAGCCGACAGGACTATGGCTACACCTTC
CDR3 protein: CPTSRQDYGYTF

clone size: -
D gene: -
V gene: TRBV20-1
J gene: TRBJ1-1
CDR3 DNA: TGCAGTGCTATACACATAAACACTGAAGCTTTCTTT
CDR3 protein: CSAIHINTEAFF

clone size: -
D gene: -
V gene: TRBV12-3/TRBV12-4
J gene: TRBJ2-3
CDR3 DNA: TGTGCCAGCAGTCTCTACCTATGGGATACGCAGTATTTT
CDR3 protein: CASSLYLWDTQYF

clone size: few
D gene: TRBD2
V gene: TRBV12-3/TRBV12-4
J gene: TRBJ2-5
CDR3 DNA: TGTGCCAGCAGTTTTTGGGGAGGGGAAGAGACCCAGTACTTC
CDR3 protein: CASSFWGGEETQYF

clone size: -
D gene: TRBD1
V gene: TRBV28
J gene: TRBJ1-2
CDR3 DNA: TGTGCCAGCAGTTTACCCGGACAGGGGCGTGGCTACACCTTC
CDR3 protein: CASSLPGQGRGYTF

clone size: -
D gene: TRBD2
V gene: TRBV4-3
J gene: TRBJ2-3
CDR3 DNA: TGCGCCAGCAGCCAAGATGAGGGACTAGCGGGAGGGCCTGTACATACGCAGTATTTT
CDR3 protein: CASSQDEGLAGGPVHTQYF

clone size: few
D gene: -
V gene: TRBV3-1
J gene: TRBJ2-3
CDR3 DNA: TGTGCCAGCAGCCAAAGAAGACCCACAGATACGCAGTATTTT
CDR3 protein: CASSQRRPTDTQYF

clone size: -
D gene: -
V gene: TRBV2
J gene: TRBJ2-5
CDR3 DNA: TGTGCCATTTTCCGGGGCCAAGAGACCCAGTACTTC
CDR3 protein: CAIFRGQETQYF

clone size: few
D gene: TRBD2
V gene: TRBV20-1
J gene: TRBJ2-1
CDR3 DNA: TGCAGTGCTAGAGACCCGGGACTAGCGAACAATGAGCAGTTCTTC
CDR3 protein: CSARDPGLANNEQFF

clone size: once
D gene: TRBD2
V gene: TRBV7-9
J gene: TRBJ2-1
CDR3 DNA: TGTGCCAGCAGCTTTGTGACTAGCGCCTACAATGAGCGGTACTTC
CDR3 protein: CASSFVTSAYNERYF

clone size: few
D gene: -
V gene: TRBV27
J gene: TRBJ2-7
CDR3 DNA: TGTGCCAGCATTAGCACCTCAGGCAGCTACGAGCAGTACTTC
CDR3 protein: CASISTSGSYEQYF

clone size: -
D gene: TRBD1
V gene: TRBV9
J gene: TRBJ2-1
CDR3 DNA: TGTGCCAGCAGCCCACCGGGACAGGGGGTGCATGAGCAGTTCTTC
CDR3 protein: CASSPPGQGVHEQFF

clone size: few
D gene: -
V gene: TRBV29-1
J gene: TRBJ2-1
CDR3 DNA: TGCAGCGTCGGCGGAAAGCCCAATGAGCAGTTCTTC
CDR3 protein: CSVGGKPNEQFF

clone size: -
D gene: -
V gene: TRBV30
J gene: TRBJ2-1
CDR3 DNA: TGTGCCTGGAGTCTAGTGGTAAATGAGCAGTTCTTC
CDR3 protein: CAWSLVVNEQFF

clone size: -
D gene: TRBD2
V gene: TRBV9
J gene: TRBJ2-2
CDR3 DNA: TGTGCCAGCAGCCCTCGGACTAGCGGGAAGGCCACCGGGGAGCTGTTTTTT
CDR3 protein: CASSPRTSGKATGELFF

clone size: -
D gene: -
V gene: TRBV14
J gene: TRBJ1-1
CDR3 DNA: TGTGCCACCAACCACCTCGAGGGGGGACACACTGAAGCTTTCTTT
CDR3 protein: CATNHLEGGHTEAFF